This T cell receptor (beta chain) was obtained from a study of blood T cell repertoires in COVID-19. Study at large: Sources were T cells, B-cell-depleted T cells, or PBMCs; the material itself was cDNA or gDNA.

The assay was immunoSEQ multiplex PCR, and TCRdb's table has in-frame clones only and misses some. In the table there are more than 90,000 clones, about 80% of which are singletons. This clone is a singleton in its sample. The CDR3 has 15 amino acids. Trimming took 3 bases from V and 6 from J; bases not matched to a gene: 2. Germline CDR1 and CDR2: SGHAT and FQDESV (reference sequence). This chain connects TRBV11-1 to TRBJ2-2; 12 bases agree with TRBD1. Material: peripheral blood. The clonotype originates from a human donor in a cohort sampled during active COVID-19. The CDR3, as DNA: TGTGCCAGCAGCTTGGGACAGGGGGCCGCCGGGGAGCTGTTTTTT. It is translated as CASSLGQGAAGELFF.